The T cell receptor (beta chain) described here comes from a study of tumor-infiltrating lymphocytes in primary liver carcinoma. Per germline, CDR1 SNHLY and CDR2 FYNNEI. The germline V and J ends were trimmed by 1 base and 7 bases, with 11 bases remaining between them. The CDR3 runs 14 residues. Joint extraction of RNA and DNA used roughly 19-32 mg of bulk tissue that was unsorted. With a constant-region primer, TCR beta cDNA was made from approximately 500 ng of total RNA. ARM-PCR, slightly modified, supplied the TCR beta libraries through three nested multiplex PCR rounds. Forward primers for TRBV1-TRBV30 and a C-beta reverse primer served the first two PCR rounds, at about 10 cycles each. Each CDR3 protein gets one entry after TCRdb re-called the multiplex PCR reads with MiXCR. Of under 200,000 distinct CDR3 sequences listed, about 82% are singletons. General study points: Among top clones, only about 7-25% appeared in all five tumor regions. Relative to tumor region pairs, the tumor-adjacent and tumor-blood pairs showed overlap that was lower.

In the case of this clonotype: Its matching antigen is unknown.

J is TRBJ2-4 and V is TRBV2, with a tentative D call TRBD1 (5 bases). The origin of this receptor is a man aged 40-55 years with primary liver carcinoma and hepatitis B virus infection. Sequenced input: tumor tissue from primary liver carcinoma. The CDR3 protein is CASSEGQGINIQYF. The CDR3, as DNA: TGTGCCAGCAGTGAAGGGCAGGGAATTAACATTCAGTACTTC.